Presented here are 8 T cell receptor beta chains from one specimen sequenced in a study of T-cell memory formation after mild COVID-19. TCRdb re-derived calls from the 5' RACE reads in MiXCR, one entry per CDR3 protein. The sample has a few hundred thousand distinct CDR3 sequences; 20% to 25% are singletons. Sequencing was performed on PBMCs or a T cell subset sorted from them (not recorded which). These receptors all stem from a man aged 18 to 30 who had mild COVID-19 (a few samples of this study predate the infection). Cell type and time point are not known.

In this sample, this clonotype turned up a few times. The CDR3 loop is CASEAYNEQFF. The CDR3 region has the DNA TGTGCCAGCGAGGCCTACAATGAGCAGTTCTTC. The chain is built from TRBV6-2 or TRBV6-3 and TRBJ2-1; no reliable D call. The CDR3 is 11 residues long. Germline CDR1 is MNHEY and CDR2 is SVGEGT. V lost 8 bases and J lost 2, with 4 bases in between.

V is TRBV20-1 and J is TRBJ1-6, with D uncertain. The CDR3 extends over 15 amino acids. Germline CDR1 and CDR2: DFQATT and SNEGSKA (reference sequence). The CDR3 reads CSYDQPESYNSPLHF. The CDR3 nucleotides are TGCAGCTATGATCAGCCTGAATCCTATAATTCACCCCTCCACTTT.

This clonotype has just a few counts. The gene calls are TRBV7-2 and TRBJ1-3; D gene uncertain. CDR1 and CDR2 (germline): SGHTA, FQGNSA. The CDR3 runs to 13 residues. V was trimmed by 7 bases and J by 9 bases, leaving 16 bases between them. This chain's CDR3 is CASTPISRSTIYF. CDR3 DNA sequence: TGTGCCAGCACCCCGATAAGCCGGAGCACCATATATTTT.

The J gene is TRBJ2-4, the V gene TRBV19; 7 nucleotides line up with TRBD1. J lost 4 bases, V lost 3 bases, and 6 bases had no gene match. Germline V gene sequence: CDR1 LNHDA, CDR2 SQIVND (reference sequence). This CDR3 is built from 15 residues. The CDR3 is CASSIPGRGKNIQYF. The CDR3 DNA reads as TGTGCCAGTAGTATCCCGGGCAGGGGGAAAAACATTCAGTACTTC.

This chain links TRBV7-8 with TRBJ1-1; D is perhaps TRBD1 (5 bases). The CDR3 is made up of 14 amino acids. The V gene lost 5 bases and the J gene lost 4 bases, with 14 bases spanning the gap. Germline loops: CDR1 SGHVS, CDR2 FQNEAQ. CDR3 nucleotides: TGTGCCAGCAGCCGAGAGGGAGGGGTCACTGAAGCTTTCTTT. Its protein is CASSREGGVTEAFF.

This clonotype has more than one count but fewer than ten. This sequence joins TRBV11-2 and TRBJ2-7; D is perhaps TRBD1 (5 bases). The V end was cut by 3 bases, the J end by 3 bases, with 15 bases between. Germline values: CDR1 SGHAT, CDR2 FQNNGV. CDR3 length: 15 amino acids. The chain's CDR3 is CASSLGPPLIYEQYV. CDR3 sequence (DNA): TGTGCCAGCAGCTTGGGGCCACCCCTGATCTACGAGCAGTACGTC.

The CDR3 loop reads CASSLRTENNQPQHF. CDR3 nucleotides: TGCGCCAGCAGCCTCCGAACAGAGAATAATCAGCCCCAGCATTTT. The chain employs TRBV4-1 and TRBJ1-5; D not certain. Germline V gene lookup returns CDR1 MGHRA and CDR2 YSYEKL. The CDR3 totals 15 residues. Trimming took off 4 bases at V and 4 bases at J, with 14 bases between the two ends.

The sample holds a few counts of this clonotype. This chain joins TRBV20-1 and TRBJ2-7; D not certain. Germline CDR1 DFQATT, CDR2 SNEGSKA (reference sequence). The CDR3 is 11 residues long. Trimming left V 6 bases short and J 3 bases short, with 9 bases between. CDR3 sequence reads: CSAGASYEQYF. CDR3 in DNA: TGCAGTGCCGGCGCCAGCTACGAGCAGTACTTC.